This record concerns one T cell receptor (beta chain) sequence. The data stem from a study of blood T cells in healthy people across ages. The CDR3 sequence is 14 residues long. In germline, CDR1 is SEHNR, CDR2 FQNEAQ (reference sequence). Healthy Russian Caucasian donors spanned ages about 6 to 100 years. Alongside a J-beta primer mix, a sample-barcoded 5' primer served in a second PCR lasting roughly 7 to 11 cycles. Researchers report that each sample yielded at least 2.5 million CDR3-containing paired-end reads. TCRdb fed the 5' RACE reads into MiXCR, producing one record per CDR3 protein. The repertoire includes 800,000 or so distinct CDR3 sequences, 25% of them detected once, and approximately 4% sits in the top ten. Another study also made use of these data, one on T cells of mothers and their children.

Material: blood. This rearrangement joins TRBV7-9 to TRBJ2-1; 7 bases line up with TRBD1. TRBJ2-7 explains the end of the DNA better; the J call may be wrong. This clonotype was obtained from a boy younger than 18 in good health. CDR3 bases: TGTGCCAGCAGTCCGAGACAGGGAACCTACGAGCAGTACTTC. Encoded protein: CASSPRQGTYEQYF.